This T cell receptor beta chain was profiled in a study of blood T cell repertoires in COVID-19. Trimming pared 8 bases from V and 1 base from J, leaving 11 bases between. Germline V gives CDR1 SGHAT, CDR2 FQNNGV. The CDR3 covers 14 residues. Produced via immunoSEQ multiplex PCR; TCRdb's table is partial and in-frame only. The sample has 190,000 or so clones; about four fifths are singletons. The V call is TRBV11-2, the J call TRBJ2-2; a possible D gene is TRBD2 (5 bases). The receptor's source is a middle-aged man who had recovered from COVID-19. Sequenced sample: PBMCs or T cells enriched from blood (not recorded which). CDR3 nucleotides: TGTGCCAGCGCGAGGGTTTTGAACACCGGGGAGCTGTTTTTT. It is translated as CASARVLNTGELFF.